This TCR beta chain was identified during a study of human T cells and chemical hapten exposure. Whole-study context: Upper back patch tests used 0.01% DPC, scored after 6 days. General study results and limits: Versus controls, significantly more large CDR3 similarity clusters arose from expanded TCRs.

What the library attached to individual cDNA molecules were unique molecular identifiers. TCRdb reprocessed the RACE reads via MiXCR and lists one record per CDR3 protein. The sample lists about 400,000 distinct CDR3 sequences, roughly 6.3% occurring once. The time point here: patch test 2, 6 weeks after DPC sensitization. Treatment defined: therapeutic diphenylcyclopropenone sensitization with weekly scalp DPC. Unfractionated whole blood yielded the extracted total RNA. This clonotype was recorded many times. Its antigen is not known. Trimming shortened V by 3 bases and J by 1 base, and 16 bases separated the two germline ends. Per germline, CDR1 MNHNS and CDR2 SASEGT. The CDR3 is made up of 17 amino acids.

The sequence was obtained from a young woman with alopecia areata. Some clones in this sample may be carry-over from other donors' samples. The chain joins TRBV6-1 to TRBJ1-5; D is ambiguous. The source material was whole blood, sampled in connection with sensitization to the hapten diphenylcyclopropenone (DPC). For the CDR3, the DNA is TGTGCCAGCAGTGATATTTATTCGAGGATCAGCAATCAGCCCCAGCATTTT. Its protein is CASSDIYSRISNQPQHF.